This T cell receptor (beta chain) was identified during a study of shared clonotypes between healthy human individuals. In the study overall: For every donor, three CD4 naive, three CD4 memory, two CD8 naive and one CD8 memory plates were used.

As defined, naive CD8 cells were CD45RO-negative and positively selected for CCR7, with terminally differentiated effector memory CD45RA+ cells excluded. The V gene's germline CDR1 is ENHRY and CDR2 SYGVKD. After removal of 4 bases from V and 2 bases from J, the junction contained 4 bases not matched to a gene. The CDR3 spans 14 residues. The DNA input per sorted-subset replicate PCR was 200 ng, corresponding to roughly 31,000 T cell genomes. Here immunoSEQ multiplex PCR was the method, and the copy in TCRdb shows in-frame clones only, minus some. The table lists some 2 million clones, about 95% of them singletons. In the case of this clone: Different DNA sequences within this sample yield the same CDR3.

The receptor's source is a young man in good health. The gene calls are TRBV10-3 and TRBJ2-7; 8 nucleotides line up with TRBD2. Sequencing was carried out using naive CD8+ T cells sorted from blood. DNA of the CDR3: TGTGCCATCAGTGGGCCGGGACTAGCCTACGAGCAGTACTTC. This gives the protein CAISGPGLAYEQYF.